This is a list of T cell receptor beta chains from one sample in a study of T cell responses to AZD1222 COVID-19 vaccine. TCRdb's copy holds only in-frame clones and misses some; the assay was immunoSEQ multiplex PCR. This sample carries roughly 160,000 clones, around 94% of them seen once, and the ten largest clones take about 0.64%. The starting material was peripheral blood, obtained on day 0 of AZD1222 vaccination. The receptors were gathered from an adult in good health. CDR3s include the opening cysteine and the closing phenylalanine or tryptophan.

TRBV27,CASRPGTANSPLHF
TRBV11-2,CASSTPGEGRKANYGYTF
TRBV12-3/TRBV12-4,CASSATSATEQYF
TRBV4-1,CASSQTPGLAGSYEQYF
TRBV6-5,CASRQDTSNQPQHF
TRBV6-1,CASREDSFSYGYTF
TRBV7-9,CASSFRDRAYEQYF
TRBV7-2,CASSTRQSGNTIYF
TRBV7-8,CASSLSPAGTYEQYF
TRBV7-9,CASSFGVLSGNTIYF
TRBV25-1,CASRAASSNIQYF
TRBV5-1,CASSGELGNTEAFF
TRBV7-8,CASSLTGTDTQYF
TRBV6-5,CASSYGTGTEAFF
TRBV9,CASTLELGGAGYTF
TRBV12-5,CASGLRAGANTGELFF
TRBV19,CASSSGTGLYEQYF
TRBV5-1,CASSLSGTGYPEAFF
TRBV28,CASSFRMNTEAFF
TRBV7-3,CASSVRGQGETQYF